What follows describes a single T cell receptor (beta chain). The antigen remains unidentified. Isolated RNA was reverse transcribed in full, so expressed TCRB transcripts were sequenced. There were about 3.6 million reads on average in the naive, central memory and regulatory T cell samples. The method was immunoSEQ multiplex PCR; TCRdb's version includes in-frame clones alone and lacks a portion of them. The repertoire consists of hundreds of thousands of clones, with 9.3% occurring once and the leading ten covering 0.9% to 1.1%. The germline V gene encodes CDR1 MDHEN and CDR2 SYDVKM. The length of the CDR3 is 16 residues. Trimming took 3 bases from V and 0 from J, leaving 15 bases between them. This sample is drawn from a study of beta chain features in type 1 diabetes. Study-level findings and limits: TCRB CDR3 length was moderately but significantly reduced in all four CD4+ subsets of Type 1 diabetes patients. Whether TCRB rearrangement is influenced by HLA type went unresolved here.

The sequence derives from a man aged 25-45 years with type 1 diabetes. The chain links TRBV28 to TRBJ2-7; TRBD1 might be the D (5 bases). Sequences were obtained from central memory CD4+ T cells from blood. CDR3 loop: CASSLARASLSYEQYF. CDR3 bases: TGTGCCAGCAGTTTGGCCAGGGCCTCCCTCTCCTACGAGCAGTACTTC.